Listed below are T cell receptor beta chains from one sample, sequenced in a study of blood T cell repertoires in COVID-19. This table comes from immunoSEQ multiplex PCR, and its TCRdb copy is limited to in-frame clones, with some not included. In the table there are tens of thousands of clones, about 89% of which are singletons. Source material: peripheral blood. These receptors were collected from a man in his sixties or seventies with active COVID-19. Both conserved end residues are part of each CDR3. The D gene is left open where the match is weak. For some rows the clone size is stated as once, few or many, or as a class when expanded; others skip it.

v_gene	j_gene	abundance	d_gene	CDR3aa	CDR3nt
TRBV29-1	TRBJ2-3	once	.	CSVDEYTDTQYF	TGCAGCGTTGATGAGTACACAGATACGCAGTATTTT
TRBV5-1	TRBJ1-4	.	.	CASSLAVRGSNEKLFF	TGCGCCAGCAGCTTGGCCGTCAGGGGATCTAATGAAAAACTGTTTTTT
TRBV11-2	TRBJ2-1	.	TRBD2	CASSSGTSGGSYNEQFF	TGTGCCAGCAGCTCCGGGACTAGCGGGGGGTCTTACAATGAGCAGTTCTTC
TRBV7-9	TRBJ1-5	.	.	CASSLEGRGNQPQHF	TGTGCCAGCAGCTTAGAAGGCAGGGGCAATCAGCCCCAGCATTTT
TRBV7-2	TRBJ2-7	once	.	CASSLDRSYEQYF	TGTGCCAGCAGCTTAGACAGAAGCTACGAGCAGTACTTC
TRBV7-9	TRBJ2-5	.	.	CASSLPLASQETQYF	TGTGCCAGCAGCTTACCACTTGCGAGCCAAGAGACCCAGTACTTC
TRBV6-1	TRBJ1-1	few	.	CASSEDNQNTEAFF	TGTGCCAGCAGTGAGGACAATCAGAACACTGAAGCTTTCTTT
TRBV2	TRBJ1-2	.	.	CASSEKEGRNGYTF	TGTGCCAGCAGTGAGAAGGAGGGAAGAAACGGCTACACCTTC
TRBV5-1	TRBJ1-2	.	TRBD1	CASSLPTGTGGDYTF	TGCGCCAGCAGCCTACCGACCGGGACAGGGGGGGACTACACCTTC
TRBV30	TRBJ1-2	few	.	CAWRFGTSGGYTF	TGTGCCTGGAGGTTCGGGACTTCTGGAGGCTACACCTTC
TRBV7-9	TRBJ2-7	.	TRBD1	CASSSWAGQGAYEQYF	TGTGCCAGCAGCTCCTGGGCAGGACAGGGGGCCTACGAGCAGTACTTC
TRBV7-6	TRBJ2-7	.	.	CASSPRTDPWEQYF	TGTGCCAGCAGCCCACGGACAGACCCCTGGGAGCAGTACTTC
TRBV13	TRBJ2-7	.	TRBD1	CASSRGQREYEQYF	TGTGCCAGCAGCCGGGGACAGCGTGAATACGAGCAGTACTTC
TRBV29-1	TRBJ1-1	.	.	CSVRARGISEAFF	TGCAGCGTTCGGGCGAGGGGGATTTCTGAAGCTTTCTTT
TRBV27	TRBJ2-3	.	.	CASSPLGRTDTQYF	TGTGCCAGCAGTCCTCTGGGGCGCACAGATACGCAGTATTTT
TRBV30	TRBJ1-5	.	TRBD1	CAWSTDRGFNQPQHF	TGTGCCTGGAGTACGGACAGGGGGTTCAATCAGCCCCAGCATTTT
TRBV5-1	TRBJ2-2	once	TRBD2	CASSERGTTGELFF	TGCGCCAGCAGCGAGCGGGGAACCACCGGGGAGCTGTTTTTT
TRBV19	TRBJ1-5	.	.	CASSSYVLGGHVIGNQPQHF	TGTGCCAGTAGTTCCTATGTTCTCGGGGGGCACGTCATAGGCAATCAGCCCCAGCATTTT
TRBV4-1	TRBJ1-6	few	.	CASSYRDTLNSPLHF	TGCGCCAGCAGCTACAGGGACACCTTAAATTCACCCCTCCACTTT
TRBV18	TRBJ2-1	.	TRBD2	CASSPVAGDYNEQFF	TGTGCCAGCTCACCGGTAGCGGGGGACTACAATGAGCAGTTCTTC
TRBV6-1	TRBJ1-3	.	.	CASSEGQISSGNTIYF	TGTGCCAGCAGTGAAGGTCAGATCAGCTCTGGAAACACCATATATTTT
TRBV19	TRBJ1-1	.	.	CASSISQGNSEAFF	TGTGCCAGTAGTATAAGCCAGGGGAACTCTGAAGCTTTCTTT
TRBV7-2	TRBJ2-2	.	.	CASSLVMNTGELFF	TGTGCCAGCAGCTTAGTTATGAACACCGGGGAGCTGTTTTTT
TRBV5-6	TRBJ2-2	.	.	CASSFRQGRSGELFF	TGTGCCAGCAGTTTTCGGCAGGGTCGGTCCGGGGAGCTGTTTTTT
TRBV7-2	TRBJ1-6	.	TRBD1	CASSLQGVGSPLHF	TGTGCCAGCAGCTTACAGGGGGTGGGTTCACCCCTCCACTTT
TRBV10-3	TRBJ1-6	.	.	CAISELSSYNSPLHF	TGTGCCATCAGTGAACTGAGCTCCTATAATTCACCCCTCCACTTT
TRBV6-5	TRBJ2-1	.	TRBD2	CASRIAGAPYNEQFF	TGTGCCAGCAGAATAGCGGGGGCTCCCTACAATGAGCAGTTCTTC
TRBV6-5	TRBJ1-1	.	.	CASRPGESGTEAFF	TGTGCCAGCAGGCCAGGGGAGAGTGGCACTGAAGCTTTCTTT
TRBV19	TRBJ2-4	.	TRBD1	CASSGTGGKNIQYF	TGTGCCAGTAGTGGGACAGGCGGGAAAAACATTCAGTACTTC
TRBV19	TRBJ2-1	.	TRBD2	CASIQGLAISYNEQFF	TGTGCCAGCATCCAGGGACTAGCGATTTCCTACAATGAGCAGTTCTTC
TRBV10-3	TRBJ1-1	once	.	CAISESRDTEAFF	TGTGCCATCAGTGAGTCGAGGGACACTGAAGCTTTCTTT
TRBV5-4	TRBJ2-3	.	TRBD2	CASSPGTSGGMSDTQYF	TGTGCCAGCAGCCCCGGGACTAGCGGGGGGATGTCAGATACGCAGTATTTT
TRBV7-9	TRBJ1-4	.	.	CASSLGMSAGNEKLFF	TGTGCCAGCAGCTTAGGAATGTCGGCAGGGAATGAAAAACTGTTTTTT
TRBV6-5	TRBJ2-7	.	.	CASSYSTQGTYEQYF	TGTGCCAGCAGTTACTCGACACAGGGTACCTACGAGCAGTACTTC
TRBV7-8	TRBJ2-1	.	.	CASSLSGQGEQFF	TGTGCCAGCAGCTTGTCCGGTCAGGGTGAGCAGTTCTTC
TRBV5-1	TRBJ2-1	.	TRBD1	CASSHRTGSTVHEQFF	TGCGCCAGCAGCCACCGGACAGGTTCGACTGTCCATGAGCAGTTCTTC
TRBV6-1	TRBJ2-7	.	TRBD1	CASSEGTGQFYEQYF	TGTGCCAGCAGTGAAGGCACGGGACAGTTCTACGAGCAGTACTTC
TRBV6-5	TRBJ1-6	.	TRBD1	CASSLSGTASSPLHF	TGTGCCAGCAGTTTATCCGGGACAGCGAGTTCACCCCTCCACTTT
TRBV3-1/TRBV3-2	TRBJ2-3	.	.	CASSPSPHRAF	TGTGCCAGCAGCCCCTCACCCCACAGGGCCTTT
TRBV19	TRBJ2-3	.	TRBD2	CASSVAGGRTDTQYF	TGTGCCAGTAGTGTTGCGGGGGGCCGCACAGATACGCAGTATTTT
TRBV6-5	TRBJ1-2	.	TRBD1	CASSYSRQGLNYGYTF	TGTGCCAGCAGTTACTCAAGACAGGGGTTAAACTATGGCTACACCTTC
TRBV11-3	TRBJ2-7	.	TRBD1	CASSLDRDSYEQYF	TGTGCCAGCAGCTTAGATCGGGACAGCTACGAGCAGTACTTC
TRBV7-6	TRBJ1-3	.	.	CASSNKDSPLGGNTIYF	TGTGCCAGCAGCAATAAGGACAGTCCCCTAGGGGGAAACACCATATATTTT
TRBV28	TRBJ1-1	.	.	CASSIGGGHTEAFF	TGTGCCAGCAGCATCGGAGGAGGGCACACTGAAGCTTTCTTT